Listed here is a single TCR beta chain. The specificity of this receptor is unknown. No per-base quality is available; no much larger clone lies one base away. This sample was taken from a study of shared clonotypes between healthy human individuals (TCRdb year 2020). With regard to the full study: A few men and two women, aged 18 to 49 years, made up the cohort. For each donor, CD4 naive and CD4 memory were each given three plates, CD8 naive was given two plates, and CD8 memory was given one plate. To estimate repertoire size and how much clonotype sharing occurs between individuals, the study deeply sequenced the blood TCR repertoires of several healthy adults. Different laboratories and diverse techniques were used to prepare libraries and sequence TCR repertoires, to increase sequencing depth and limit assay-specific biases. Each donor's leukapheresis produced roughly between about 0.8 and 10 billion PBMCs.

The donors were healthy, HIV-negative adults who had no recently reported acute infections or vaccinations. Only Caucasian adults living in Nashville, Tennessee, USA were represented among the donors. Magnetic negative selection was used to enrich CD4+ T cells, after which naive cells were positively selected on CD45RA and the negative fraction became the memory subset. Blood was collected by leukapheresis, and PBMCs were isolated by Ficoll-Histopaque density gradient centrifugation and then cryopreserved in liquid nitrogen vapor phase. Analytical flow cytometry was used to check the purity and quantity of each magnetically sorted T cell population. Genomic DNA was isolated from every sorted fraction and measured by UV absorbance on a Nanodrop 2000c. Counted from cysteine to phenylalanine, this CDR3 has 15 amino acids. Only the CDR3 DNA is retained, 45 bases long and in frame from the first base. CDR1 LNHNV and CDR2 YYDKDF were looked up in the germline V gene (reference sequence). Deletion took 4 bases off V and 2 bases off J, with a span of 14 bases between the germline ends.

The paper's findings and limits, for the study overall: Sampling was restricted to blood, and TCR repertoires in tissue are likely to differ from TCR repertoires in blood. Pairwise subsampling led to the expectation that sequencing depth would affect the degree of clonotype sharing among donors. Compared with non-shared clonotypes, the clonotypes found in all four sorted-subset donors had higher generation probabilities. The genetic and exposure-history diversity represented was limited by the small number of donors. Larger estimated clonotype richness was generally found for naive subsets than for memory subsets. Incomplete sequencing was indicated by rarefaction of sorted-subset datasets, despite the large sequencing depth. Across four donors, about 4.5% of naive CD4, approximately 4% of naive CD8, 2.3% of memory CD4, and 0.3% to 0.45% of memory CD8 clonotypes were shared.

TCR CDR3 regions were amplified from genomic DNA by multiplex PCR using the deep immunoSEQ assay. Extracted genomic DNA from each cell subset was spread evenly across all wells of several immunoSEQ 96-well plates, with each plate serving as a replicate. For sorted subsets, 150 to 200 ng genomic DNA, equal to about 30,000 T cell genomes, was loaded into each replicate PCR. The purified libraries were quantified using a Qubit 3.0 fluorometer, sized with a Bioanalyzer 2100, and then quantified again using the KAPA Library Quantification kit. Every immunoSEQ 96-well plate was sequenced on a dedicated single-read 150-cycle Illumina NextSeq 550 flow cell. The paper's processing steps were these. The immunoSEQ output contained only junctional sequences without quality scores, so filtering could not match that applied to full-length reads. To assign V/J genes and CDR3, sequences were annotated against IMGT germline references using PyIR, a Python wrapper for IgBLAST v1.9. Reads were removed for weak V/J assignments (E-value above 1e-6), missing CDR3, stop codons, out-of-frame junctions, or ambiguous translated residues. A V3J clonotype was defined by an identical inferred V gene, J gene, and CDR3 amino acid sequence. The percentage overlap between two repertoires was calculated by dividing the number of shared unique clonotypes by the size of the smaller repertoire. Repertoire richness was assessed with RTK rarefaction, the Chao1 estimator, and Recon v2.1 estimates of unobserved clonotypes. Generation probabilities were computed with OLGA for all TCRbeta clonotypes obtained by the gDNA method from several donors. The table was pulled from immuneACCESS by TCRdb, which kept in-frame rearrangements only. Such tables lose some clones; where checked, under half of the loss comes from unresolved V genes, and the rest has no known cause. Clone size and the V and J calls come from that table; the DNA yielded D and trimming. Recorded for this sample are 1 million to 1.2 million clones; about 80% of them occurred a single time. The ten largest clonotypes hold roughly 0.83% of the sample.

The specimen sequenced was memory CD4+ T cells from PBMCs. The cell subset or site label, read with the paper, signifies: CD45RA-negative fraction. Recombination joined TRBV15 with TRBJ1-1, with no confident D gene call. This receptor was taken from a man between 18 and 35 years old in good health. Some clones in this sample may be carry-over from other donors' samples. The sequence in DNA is TGTGCCACCAGCAAGAGTAGCCCCTTAAACACTGAAGCTTTCTTT. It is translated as CATSKSSPLNTEAFF.